A single T cell receptor (beta chain) is shown here with its context. Its antigen is currently unknown. Mismatch with germline at one junction end may stem from a read error. This sample is drawn from a study of T cells in Graves' hyperthyroidism and ophthalmopathy. Study observations and caveats: Expanded thyroid clonotypes (above 0.001) were mostly also found in blood.

Germline V gene lookup returns CDR1 MDHEN and CDR2 SYDVKM. This CDR3 is built from 11 residues. Amplification of TCR beta CDR3 regions used RNA as the template. Primed by the HTBI set, a first-round RT-PCR was run on the TCR CDR3. Via MiXCR, TCRdb re-called the multiplex PCR reads, giving one row per CDR3 protein. In the table there are roughly 500,000 distinct CDR3 sequences, 15% to 20% of which are singletons. Sequenced sample: blood. The gene calls are TRBV28 and TRBJ1-1; no reliable D call. This clonotype was sampled from a young woman with Graves' ophthalmopathy. The CDR3 region is CAGSQNTQAFF. The DNA of the CDR3 is TGTGCCGGCAGTCAGAACACTCAAGCTTTCTTT.